These 16 T cell receptor beta chains share one sample of origin, sequenced in a study of a mutant IDH1 vaccine in newly diagnosed glioma. This sample's time point: week 11, during vaccination. Every vaccine dose comprised 300 ug of mutant IDH1 20-mer peptide plus topical imiquimod. Profiling relied on immunoSEQ multiplex PCR, and the TCRdb table lists in-frame clones only, not all of them. Here the sample spans about 66,000 clones, approximately 84% being singletons. These receptors' antigens are unknown. Sequenced material: PBMCs, taken from a glioma patient whose treatment included an IDH1 peptide vaccine. The source of these receptors is a woman between 50 and 59 years old with glioma.

This chain links TRBV19 with TRBJ2-5; D is perhaps TRBD1 (6 bases). The length of the CDR3 is 12 residues. V was pared by 4 bases and J by 5 bases, with 8 bases between. From germline, CDR1 is LNHDA and CDR2 SQIVND (reference sequence). The CDR3 spells CASSNRVETQYF. DNA for the CDR3: TGTGCCAGTAGTAACAGGGTGGAGACCCAGTACTTC. Together with reference TRBV19 and TRBJ2-5, the CDR3 gives the full variable domain: DGGITQSPKYLFRKEGQNVTLSCEQNLNHDAMYWYRQDPGQGLRLIYYSQIVNDFQKGDIAEGYSVSREKKESFPLTVTSAQKNPTAFYLCASSNRVETQYFGPGTRLLVL.

The chain joins TRBV7-3 to TRBJ2-3; a possible D gene is TRBD1 (6 bases). The CDR3 has 15 residues. Germline CDR1 reads SGHTA; CDR2 reads FQGTGA. Trimming left V 4 bases short and J 3 bases short, with 14 bases between. Written as DNA, the CDR3 is TGTGCCAGCAGCTCCCGCGGACAGACAACAGATACGCAGTATTTT. Protein: CASSSRGQTTDTQYF. The full variable domain, completed using reference TRBV7-3 and TRBJ2-3, is GAGVSQTPSNKVTEKGKYVELRCDPISGHTALYWYRQSLGQGPEFLIYFQGTGAADDSGLPNDRFFAVRPEGSVSTLKIQRTERGDSAVYLCASSSRGQTTDTQYFGPGTRLTVL.

The chain has TRBV7-9 and TRBJ1-2; 8 nucleotides match TRBD1. V dropped 5 bases and J dropped 6; count of bases not matched to a gene: 5. The CDR3 has 13 amino acids. Germline CDR1 SEHNR, CDR2 FQNEAQ (reference sequence). As DNA, the CDR3 is TGTGCCAGCAGCAACTCAGGGGGCGATGGCTACACCTTC. This gives the protein CASSNSGGDGYTF.

The chain is built from TRBV7-9 and TRBJ1-5; tentatively, D is TRBD1 (5 bases). CDR3 length: 14 amino acids. From germline, CDR1 is SEHNR and CDR2 FQNEAQ (reference sequence). Trimming cost V 1 base and J 4 bases, with 8 bases left between them. The CDR3 spells CASSLVGTNQPQHF. CDR3 nucleotide sequence: TGTGCCAGCAGCTTAGTGGGGACTAATCAGCCCCAGCATTTT. Together with reference TRBV7-9 and TRBJ1-5, the CDR3 gives the full variable domain: DTGVSQNPRHKITKRGQNVTFRCDPISEHNRLYWYRQTLGQGPEFLTYFQNEAQLEKSRLLSDRFSAERPKGSFSTLEIQRTEQGDSAMYLCASSLVGTNQPQHFGDGTRLSIL.

The chain recombines TRBV5-5 with TRBJ2-7; no reliable D call. The V and J ends lost 0 bases and 4 bases respectively, with 11 bases between them. Germline V gene lookup returns CDR1 SGHKS and CDR2 YYEKEE (reference sequence). CDR3 length: 14 amino acids. The CDR3 spells CASSLAAGEYEQYF. Written as DNA, the CDR3 is TGTGCCAGCAGCTTGGCCGCAGGAGAATACGAGCAGTACTTC.

This chain connects TRBV10-3 to TRBJ1-3; D is unclear. CDR1 is ENHRY, CDR2 SYGVKD, per germline. This CDR3 region has 15 residues. V dropped 2 bases and J dropped 0 bases, with 8 bases sitting between them. CDR3 loop: CAISERDISGNTIYF. The DNA of the CDR3 is TGTGCCATCAGTGAGCGGGATATCTCTGGAAACACCATATATTTT.

V is TRBV6-5 and J is TRBJ2-1; TRBD2 agrees at 8 bases. The CDR3 covers 14 residues. After removal of 6 bases from V and 4 bases from J, the junction contained 5 bases not matched to a gene. Germline loops: CDR1 MNHEY, CDR2 SVGAGI. In DNA form, the CDR3 reads TGTGCCAGCAGCACGGGGGGGGGTTACAATGAGCAGTTCTTC. Its translation: CASSTGGGYNEQFF.

The chain recombines TRBV19 with TRBJ1-5; D remains unclear. With 2 bases removed from V and 3 bases from J, the gap between germline ends came to 8 bases. CDR1 is LNHDA, CDR2 SQIVND, per germline (reference sequence). The CDR3 has 14 amino acids. CDR3 sequence: CASSILAYNQPQHF. Written as DNA, the CDR3 is TGTGCCAGTAGTATACTGGCCTACAATCAGCCCCAGCATTTT.

The chain uses TRBV14 and TRBJ1-2; D not certain. Germline V gene data show CDR1 as SGHDN and CDR2 as FVKESK. V was shortened by 6 bases and J by 10 bases, with 15 bases between the two germline ends. The CDR3 totals 12 residues. Here the CDR3 reads CASSKNGWAYTF. For the CDR3, the DNA is TGTGCCAGCAGTAAGAACGGATGGGCCTACACCTTC.

The genes are TRBV4-3 and TRBJ1-1; D unclear. This CDR3 has 13 amino acids. V was clipped by 4 bases and J by 5 bases, with 11 bases between them. CDR1 and CDR2 from the germline V gene are LGHNA and YSLEER. The CDR3 bases are TGCGCCAGCAGCCCGAGAGCGGGTACTGAAGCTTTCTTT. Protein product: CASSPRAGTEAFF.

The chain recombines TRBV5-6 with TRBJ1-5; D perhaps matches TRBD1 (5 bases). The CDR3 is 17 residues long. V lost 3 bases and J 4 bases, leaving 20 bases between the germline ends. Germline-derived CDR1 and CDR2 are SGHDT and YYEEEE. Written as DNA, the CDR3 is TGTGCCAGCAGCTCGGGGGGACCGAGTTTTGAGAATCAGCCCCAGCATTTT. This encodes CASSSGGPSFENQPQHF.

The V call is TRBV5-8, the J call TRBJ1-5, with TRBD1 matching over 12 bases. CDR3 length: 15 residues. V was pared by 3 bases and J by 5 bases, with 3 bases of the junction left unmatched. The germline CDR1 and CDR2 sequences are SGHTS and YDEGEE. The CDR3 sequence: CASSWGQGADQPQHF. As DNA, the CDR3 is TGTGCCAGCAGCTGGGGACAGGGGGCGGATCAGCCCCAGCATTTT. The full variable domain, in which reference TRBV5-8 and TRBJ1-5 provide the parts outside the CDR3, is EAGVTQSPTHLIKTRGQQATLRCSPISGHTSVYWYQQALGLGLQFLLWYDEGEERNRGNFPPRFSGRQFPNYSSELNVNALELEDSALYLCASSWGQGADQPQHFGDGTRLSIL.

The chain couples TRBV7-9 to TRBJ2-6; D gene ambiguous. The CDR3 runs 13 residues. V dropped 1 base and J dropped 10 bases, with 8 bases sitting between them. Germline V gives CDR1 SEHNR, CDR2 FQNEAQ (reference sequence). The DNA for the CDR3 is TGTGCCAGCAGCTTAGGAGGAGTGAACGTCCTGACTTTC. This codes for CASSLGGVNVLTF.

V gene TRBV19 combines with J gene TRBJ1-2, with 8 bases matching TRBD1. The V gene end was trimmed by 3 bases and the J gene end by 5 bases; junction bases not matched to a gene: 2. Germline V gives CDR1 LNHDA, CDR2 SQIVND (reference sequence). The CDR3 loop spans 13 amino acids. CDR3 region: CASSIGQGYGYTF. The CDR3, as DNA: TGTGCCAGTAGTATCGGACAGGGTTATGGCTACACCTTC.

This chain joins TRBV30 and TRBJ1-1, with D tentatively TRBD1 (5 bases). Germline V gene data show CDR1 as GTSNPN and CDR2 as SVGIG (reference sequence). Trimming removed 3 bases from V and 4 bases from J, with 15 bases in between. There are 14 residues in the CDR3. CDR3 sequence (DNA): TGTGCCTGGAGGTCAACAGGCCCCAGCACTGAAGCTTTCTTT. Encoded protein: CAWRSTGPSTEAFF.

The chain is built from TRBV27 and TRBJ1-1; 7 nucleotides agree with TRBD1. The CDR3 is 15 residues long. The germline V gene encodes CDR1 MNHEY and CDR2 SMNVEV (reference sequence). V gave up 1 base and J gave up 4 bases; unmatched junction bases: 6. CDR3 sequence reads: CASSLYPPGGTEAFF. The CDR3 DNA sequence: TGTGCCAGCAGTTTATACCCACCAGGGGGCACTGAAGCTTTCTTT.